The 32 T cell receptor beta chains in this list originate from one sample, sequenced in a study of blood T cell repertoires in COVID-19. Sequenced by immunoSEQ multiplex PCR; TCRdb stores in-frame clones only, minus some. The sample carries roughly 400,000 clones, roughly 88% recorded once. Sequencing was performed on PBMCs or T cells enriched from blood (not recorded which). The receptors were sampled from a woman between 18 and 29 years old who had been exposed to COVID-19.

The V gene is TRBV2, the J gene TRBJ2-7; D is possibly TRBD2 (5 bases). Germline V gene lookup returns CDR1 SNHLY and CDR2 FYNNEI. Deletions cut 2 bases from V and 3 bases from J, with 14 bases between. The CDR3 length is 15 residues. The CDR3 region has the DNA TGTGCCAGCAGTGAAAGGTCGGCTAGCTACTACGAGCAGTACTTC. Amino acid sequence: CASSERSASYYEQYF. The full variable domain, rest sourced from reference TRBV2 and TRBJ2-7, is EPEVTQTPSHQVTQMGQEVILRCVPISNHLYFYWYRQILGQKVEFLVSFYNNEISEKSEIFDDQFSVERPDGSNFTLKIRSTKLEDSAMYFCASSERSASYYEQYFGPGTRLTVT.

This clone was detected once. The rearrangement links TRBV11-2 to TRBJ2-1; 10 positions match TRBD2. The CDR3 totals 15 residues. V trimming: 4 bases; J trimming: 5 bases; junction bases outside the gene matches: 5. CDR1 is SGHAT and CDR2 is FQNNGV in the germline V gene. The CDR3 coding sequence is TGTGCCAGCAGCTCTCAGCGGGGGGGCCACAATGAGCAGTTCTTC. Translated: CASSSQRGGHNEQFF.

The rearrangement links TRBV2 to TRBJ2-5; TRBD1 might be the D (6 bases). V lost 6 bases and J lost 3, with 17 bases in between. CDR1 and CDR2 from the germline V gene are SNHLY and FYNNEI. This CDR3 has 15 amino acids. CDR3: CASSFGPRGEETQYF. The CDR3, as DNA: TGTGCCAGCAGCTTCGGACCCAGGGGCGAAGAGACCCAGTACTTC.

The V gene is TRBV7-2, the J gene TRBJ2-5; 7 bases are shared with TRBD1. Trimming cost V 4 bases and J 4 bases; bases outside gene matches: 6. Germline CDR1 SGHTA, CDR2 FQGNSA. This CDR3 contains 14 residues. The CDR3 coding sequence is TGTGCCAGCAGCTCACAGACAGGGCGAGAGACCCAGTACTTC. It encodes CASSSQTGRETQYF.

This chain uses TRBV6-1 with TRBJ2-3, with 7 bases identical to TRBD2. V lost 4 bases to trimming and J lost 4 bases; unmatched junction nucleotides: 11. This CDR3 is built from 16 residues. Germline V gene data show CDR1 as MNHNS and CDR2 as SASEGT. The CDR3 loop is CASSGRAGTIADTQYF. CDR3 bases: TGTGCCAGCAGTGGGAGAGCGGGAACCATCGCAGATACGCAGTATTTT.

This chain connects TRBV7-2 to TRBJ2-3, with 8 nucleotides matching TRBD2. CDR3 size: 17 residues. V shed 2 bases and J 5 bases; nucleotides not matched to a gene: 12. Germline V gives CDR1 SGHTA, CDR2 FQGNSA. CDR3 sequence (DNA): TGTGCCAGCAGCTTACAGATTAGGACGGGGGGGGTAGATACGCAGTATTTT. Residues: CASSLQIRTGGVDTQYF.

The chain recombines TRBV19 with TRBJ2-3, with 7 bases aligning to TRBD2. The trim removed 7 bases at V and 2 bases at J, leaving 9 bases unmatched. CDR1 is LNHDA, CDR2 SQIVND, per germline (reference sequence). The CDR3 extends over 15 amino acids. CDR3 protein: CASIGREPITDTQYF. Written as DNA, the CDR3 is TGTGCCAGTATAGGGCGGGAGCCGATCACAGATACGCAGTATTTT.

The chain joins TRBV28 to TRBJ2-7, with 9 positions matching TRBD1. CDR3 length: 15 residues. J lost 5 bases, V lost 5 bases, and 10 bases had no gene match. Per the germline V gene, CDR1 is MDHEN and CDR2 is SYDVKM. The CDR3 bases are TGTGCCAGCAGTCTAGGCGGGACAGGGTTCAACGAGCAGTACTTC. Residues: CASSLGGTGFNEQYF.

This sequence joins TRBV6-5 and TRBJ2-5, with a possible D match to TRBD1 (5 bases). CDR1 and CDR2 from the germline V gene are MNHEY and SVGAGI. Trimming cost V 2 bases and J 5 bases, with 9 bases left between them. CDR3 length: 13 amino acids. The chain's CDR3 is CASSYAGWETQYF. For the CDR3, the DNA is TGTGCCAGCAGTTACGCAGGGTGGGAGACCCAGTACTTC.

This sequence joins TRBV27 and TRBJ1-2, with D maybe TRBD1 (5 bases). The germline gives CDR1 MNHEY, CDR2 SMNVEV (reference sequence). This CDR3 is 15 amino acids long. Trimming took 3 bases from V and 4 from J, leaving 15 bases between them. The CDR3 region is CASSFGDGGVYGYTF. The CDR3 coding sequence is TGTGCCAGCAGTTTCGGGGACGGCGGGGTCTATGGCTACACCTTC.

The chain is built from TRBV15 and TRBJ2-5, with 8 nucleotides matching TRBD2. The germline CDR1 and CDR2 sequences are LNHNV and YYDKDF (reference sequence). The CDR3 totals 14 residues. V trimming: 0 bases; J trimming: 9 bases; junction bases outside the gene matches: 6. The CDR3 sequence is CATSRDSTGRAQYF. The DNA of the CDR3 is TGTGCCACCAGCAGAGATTCAACCGGGAGGGCCCAGTACTTC. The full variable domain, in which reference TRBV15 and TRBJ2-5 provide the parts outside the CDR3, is DAMVIQNPRYQVTQFGKPVTLSCSQTLNHNVMYWYQQKSSQAPKLLFHYYDKDFNNEADTPDNFQSRRPNTSFCFLDIRSPGLGDTAMYLCATSRDSTGRAQYFGPGTRLLVL.

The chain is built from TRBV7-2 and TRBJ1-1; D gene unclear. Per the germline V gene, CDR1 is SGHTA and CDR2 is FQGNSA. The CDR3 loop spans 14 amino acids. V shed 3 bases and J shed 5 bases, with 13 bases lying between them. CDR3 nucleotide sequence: TGTGCCAGCAGCTTCACGACATCCTATACTGAAGCTTTCTTT. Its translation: CASSFTTSYTEAFF.

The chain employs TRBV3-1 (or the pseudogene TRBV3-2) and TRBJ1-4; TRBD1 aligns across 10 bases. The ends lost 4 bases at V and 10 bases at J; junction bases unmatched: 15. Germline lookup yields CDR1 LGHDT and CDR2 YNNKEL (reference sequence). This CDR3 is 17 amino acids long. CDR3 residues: CASSPERRGQGPGKLFF. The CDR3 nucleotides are TGTGCCAGCAGCCCAGAGCGACGGGGACAGGGGCCCGGAAAACTGTTTTTT.

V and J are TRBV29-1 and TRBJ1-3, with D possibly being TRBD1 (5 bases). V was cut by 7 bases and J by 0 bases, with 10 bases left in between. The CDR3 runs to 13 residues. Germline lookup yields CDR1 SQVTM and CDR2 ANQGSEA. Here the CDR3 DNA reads TGCAGCGGTACAGGCGACTCTGGAAACACCATATATTTT. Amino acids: CSGTGDSGNTIYF.

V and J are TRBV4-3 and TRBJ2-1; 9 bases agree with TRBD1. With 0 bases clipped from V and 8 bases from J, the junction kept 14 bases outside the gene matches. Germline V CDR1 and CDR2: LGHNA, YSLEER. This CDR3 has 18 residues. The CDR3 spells CASSQDLGGTGYLDEQFF. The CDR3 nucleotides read TGCGCCAGCAGCCAAGATCTGGGGGGGACAGGGTACCTTGATGAGCAGTTCTTC.

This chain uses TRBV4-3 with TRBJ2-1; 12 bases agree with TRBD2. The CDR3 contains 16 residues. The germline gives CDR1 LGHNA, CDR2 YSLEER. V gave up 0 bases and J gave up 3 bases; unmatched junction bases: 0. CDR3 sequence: CASSQETSGGYNEQFF. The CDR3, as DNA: TGCGCCAGCAGCCAAGAGACTAGCGGGGGCTACAATGAGCAGTTCTTC.

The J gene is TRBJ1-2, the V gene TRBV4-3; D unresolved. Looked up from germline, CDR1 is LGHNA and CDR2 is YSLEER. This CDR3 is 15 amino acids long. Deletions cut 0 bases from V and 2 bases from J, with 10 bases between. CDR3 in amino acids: CASSQDYTANYGYTF. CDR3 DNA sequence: TGCGCCAGCAGCCAAGATTATACAGCCAACTATGGCTACACCTTC.

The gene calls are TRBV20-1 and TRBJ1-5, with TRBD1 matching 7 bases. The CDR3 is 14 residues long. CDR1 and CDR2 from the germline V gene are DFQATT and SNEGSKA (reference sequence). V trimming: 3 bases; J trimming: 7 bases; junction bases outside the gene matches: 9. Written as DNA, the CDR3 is TGCAGTGCTAGTAGCCCGACAGGGAGCCAGCCCCAGCATTTT. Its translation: CSASSPTGSQPQHF.

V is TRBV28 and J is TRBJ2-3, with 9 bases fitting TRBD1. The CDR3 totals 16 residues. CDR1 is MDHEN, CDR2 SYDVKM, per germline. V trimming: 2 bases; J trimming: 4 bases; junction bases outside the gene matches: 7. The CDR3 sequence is CASSLAGTGRADTQYF. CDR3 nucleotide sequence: TGTGCCAGCAGTTTAGCGGGGACAGGGAGGGCAGATACGCAGTATTTT.

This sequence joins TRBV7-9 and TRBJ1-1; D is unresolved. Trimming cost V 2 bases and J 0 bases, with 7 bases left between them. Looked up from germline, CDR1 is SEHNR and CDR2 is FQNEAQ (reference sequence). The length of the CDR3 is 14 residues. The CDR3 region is CASSLTAMNTEAFF. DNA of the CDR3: TGTGCCAGCAGCTTAACAGCTATGAACACTGAAGCTTTCTTT.

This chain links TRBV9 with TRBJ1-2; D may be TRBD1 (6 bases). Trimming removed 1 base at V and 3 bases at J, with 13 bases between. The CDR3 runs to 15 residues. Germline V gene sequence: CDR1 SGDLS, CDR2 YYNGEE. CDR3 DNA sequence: TGTGCCAGCAGCGTAAACAGGGAAGGGGACTATGGCTACACCTTC. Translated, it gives CASSVNREGDYGYTF.

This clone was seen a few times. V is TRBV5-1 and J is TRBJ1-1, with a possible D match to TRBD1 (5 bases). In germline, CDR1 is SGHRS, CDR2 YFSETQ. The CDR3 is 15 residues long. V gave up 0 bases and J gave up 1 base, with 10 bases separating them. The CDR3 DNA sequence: TGCGCCAGCAGCTTGGCCGCAGGGCCGAACACTGAAGCTTTCTTT. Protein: CASSLAAGPNTEAFF.

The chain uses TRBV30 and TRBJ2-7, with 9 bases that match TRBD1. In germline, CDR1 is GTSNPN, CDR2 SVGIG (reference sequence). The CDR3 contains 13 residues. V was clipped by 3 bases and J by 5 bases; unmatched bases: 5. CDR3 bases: TGTGCCTGGAGCCAGGGACAGGGAAACGAGCAGTACTTC. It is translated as CAWSQGQGNEQYF.

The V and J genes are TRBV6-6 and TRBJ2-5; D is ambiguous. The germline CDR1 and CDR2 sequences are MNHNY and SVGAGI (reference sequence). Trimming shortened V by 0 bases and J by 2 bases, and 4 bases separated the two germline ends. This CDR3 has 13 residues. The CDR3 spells CASSYSSQETQYF. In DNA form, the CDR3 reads TGTGCCAGCAGTTACTCGTCACAAGAGACCCAGTACTTC.

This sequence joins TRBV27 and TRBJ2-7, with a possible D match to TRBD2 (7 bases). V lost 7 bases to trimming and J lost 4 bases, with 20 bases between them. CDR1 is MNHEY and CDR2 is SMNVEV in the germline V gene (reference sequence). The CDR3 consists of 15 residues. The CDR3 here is CASTLRGGLGYEQYF. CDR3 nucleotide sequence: TGTGCCAGCACCTTAAGGGGGGGCTTAGGGTACGAGCAGTACTTC.

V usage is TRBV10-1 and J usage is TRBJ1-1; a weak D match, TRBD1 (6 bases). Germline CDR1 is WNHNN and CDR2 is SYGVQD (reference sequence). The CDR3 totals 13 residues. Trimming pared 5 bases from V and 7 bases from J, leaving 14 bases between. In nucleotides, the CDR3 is TGCGCCAGCAGTCCGAGGGGGACCCTTGAAGCTTTCTTT. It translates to CASSPRGTLEAFF.

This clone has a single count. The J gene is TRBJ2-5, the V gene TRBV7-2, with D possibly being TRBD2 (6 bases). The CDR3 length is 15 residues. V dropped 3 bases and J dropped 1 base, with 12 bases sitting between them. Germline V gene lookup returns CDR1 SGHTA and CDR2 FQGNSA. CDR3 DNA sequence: TGTGCCAGCAGCTTGGGCGGGACCCTCCAAGAGACCCAGTACTTC. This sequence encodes CASSLGGTLQETQYF.

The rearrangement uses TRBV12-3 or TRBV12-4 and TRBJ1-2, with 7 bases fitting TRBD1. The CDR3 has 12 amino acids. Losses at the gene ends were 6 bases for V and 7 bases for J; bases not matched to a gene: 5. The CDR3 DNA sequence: TGTGCCAGCAGGAGGGGGCAGGTTGGCTACACCTTC. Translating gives CASRRGQVGYTF.

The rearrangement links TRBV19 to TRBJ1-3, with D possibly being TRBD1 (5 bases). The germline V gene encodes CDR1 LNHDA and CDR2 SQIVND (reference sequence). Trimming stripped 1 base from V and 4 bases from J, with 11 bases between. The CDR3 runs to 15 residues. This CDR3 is CASSIGRTPGNTIYF. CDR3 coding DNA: TGTGCCAGTAGTATAGGCCGGACACCGGGAAACACCATATATTTT.

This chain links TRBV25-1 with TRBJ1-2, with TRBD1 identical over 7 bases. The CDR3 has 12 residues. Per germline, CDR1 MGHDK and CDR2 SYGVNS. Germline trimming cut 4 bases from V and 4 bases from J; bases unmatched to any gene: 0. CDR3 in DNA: TGTGCCAGCAGTGGGACAGGCTATGGCTACACCTTC. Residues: CASSGTGYGYTF.

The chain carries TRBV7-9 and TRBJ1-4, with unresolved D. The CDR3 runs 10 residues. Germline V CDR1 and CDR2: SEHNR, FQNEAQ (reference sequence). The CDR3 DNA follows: TGTGTAACAGAGAATGAAAAACTGTTTTTT. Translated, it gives CVTENEKLFF.

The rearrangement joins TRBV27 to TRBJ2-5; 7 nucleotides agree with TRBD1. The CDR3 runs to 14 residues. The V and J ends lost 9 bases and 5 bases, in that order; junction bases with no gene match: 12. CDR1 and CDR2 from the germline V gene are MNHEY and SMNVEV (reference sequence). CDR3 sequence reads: CARYLTGHKETQYF. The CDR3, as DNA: TGTGCCAGGTACTTGACAGGGCACAAGGAGACCCAGTACTTC.